The following is a T cell receptor (beta chain) sequence with its context. No cognate antigen has been identified for it. Base qualities are not provided; no much larger clone lies one nucleotide away. This record belongs to a study of T cell responses to AZD1222 COVID-19 vaccine (dated by TCRdb to the early 2020s). Regarding the study in general: TCR sequencing covered approximately 230 trial participants: 200 to 220 given two doses of AZD1222 and approximately 26 given two doses of MenACWY control vaccine. Trial participants were enrolled by age into 18-55, 56-69 and 70-plus year subgroups, with around 150, 28 and 57 TCR-sequenced participants respectively. The paper's findings and limits, for the study overall: No day 14 peak-response samples were available, so repertoires were characterized only after the peak T cell response. Most participants were white British and females outnumbered males, and the authors suggested that clonal diversity may have been underestimated. Spike-specific TCR breadth and depth rose significantly after two AZD1222 doses compared with day 0 and with MenACWY recipients. Conclusions about previously exposed vaccinees were limited because only a handful of AZD1222 recipients were SARS-CoV-2 seropositive at baseline. CD4 TCRs associated with the vaccine covered the entire spike protein, and the dominant responses were in regions 160-218 and 743-854. In the small 56-69-year group, the increase in depth fell short of significance, most likely because of low power. Reportedly, almost half of the unique spike-specific TCRs recognized epitopes lying outside the regions that are mutated in the B.1.351 and B.1.1.7 variants.

The germline V gene encodes CDR1 MNHEY and CDR2 SVGAGI. V is pared back by 6 bases and J by 0 bases, with 12 bases lying between the germline termini. Measured from the cysteine to the phenylalanine, the CDR3 is 15 residues long. CDR3 DNA only is kept here, 45 bases in frame from base 1. According to the study, the label for this sample's time point signals: about 28 days (+/-7) after the second vaccine dose. Because spike-specific TCR depth and breadth did not differ between the two schedules, AZD1222 recipients who got a second dose at roughly 4 weeks were pooled with those who got a second dose at roughly 12 weeks. Samples from vaccinated people were obtained from the UK trials COV001 and COV002, which included a single-blind randomized controlled phase 2/3 trial of AZD1222 (ChAdOx1 nCoV-19) in healthy adults. For TCRbeta chain sequencing, PBMC samples were collected from trial participants at day 0 and at day 28 after the second dose.

The CDR3 regions of human TCRbeta chains were analyzed by immunosequencing. As for the original processing: Repertoire TCRs were checked for matches against a reference library of SARS-CoV-2-specific TCRs that had been generated using the MIRA antigen-specificity platform. Breadth meant the fraction of unique TCRs that were SARS-CoV-2-associated, whereas depth meant the fraction of total T cells that were SARS-CoV-2-associated. Each spike-specific TCR was assigned to its reactive spike region and to a CD4 or CD8 class using the MIRA data. Log10-transformed breadth and depth values were compared by one-way ANOVA with Sidak's multiple comparisons tests. Here the immuneACCESS table is served through TCRdb, limited to in-frame sequences with V and J called. Missing clones are a known gap in these copies; in checked studies unresolved V genes cover under half, and the rest lacks a known reason. V and J calls and clone size are as listed in that table; D and trimming were resolved from the DNA. Counted in this sample were some 60,000 clones; 75% to 90% of them appeared once. In total, the top ten clones hold 6.5% to 8.5% of the sample.

The material sequenced was peripheral blood, taken 28 days after the second AZD1222 dose. The sequence came from an adult who received the AZD1222 COVID-19 vaccine. The sequence links TRBV6-5 to TRBJ2-1; no D gene call is confident. The CDR3 here reads CASSRDQSSYNEQFF. The DNA sequence reads TGTGCCAGCAGCCGAGACCAGAGCTCCTACAATGAGCAGTTCTTC.